The 4 T cell receptor beta chains below come from one sample, sequenced in a study of cytomegalovirus exposure and HLA in healthy donors. PCR employed 60 Vbeta and 13 Jbeta primers. Assay used: immunoSEQ multiplex PCR; TCRdb lists only in-frame clones, some missing. The sample contains more than 95,000 clones, 60% to 80% of which appear only once. The sequencing input was PBMCs. The receptors were gathered from a man between 60 and 70 years old in good health and CMV-seropositive.

This clone has just a few counts. This rearrangement joins TRBV10-3 to TRBJ2-5; 10 bases are shared with TRBD2. CDR1 is ENHRY and CDR2 is SYGVKD in the germline V gene. This CDR3 comprises 15 residues. V was pared by 4 bases and J by 4 bases, with 6 bases of the junction left unmatched. The CDR3 nucleotides read TGTGCCATCAGTGTAGCGGGGGGTGATGGAGAGACCCAGTACTTC. The encoded protein is CAISVAGGDGETQYF.

The rearrangement uses TRBV9 and TRBJ2-7; D may be TRBD2 (5 bases). Trimming removed 4 bases from V and 5 bases from J, with 16 bases in between. Looked up from germline, CDR1 is SGDLS and CDR2 is YYNGEE. This CDR3 contains 14 residues. The chain's CDR3 is CASSPTSGNHEQYF. The CDR3 DNA is TGTGCCAGCAGCCCTACTTCCGGGAACCACGAGCAGTACTTC.

This chain links TRBV5-6 with TRBJ2-2; TRBD1 might be the D (5 bases). V was cut by 0 bases and J by 6 bases, with 15 bases left in between. The V gene's germline CDR1 is SGHDT and CDR2 YYEEEE. The CDR3 runs to 16 residues. The CDR3 region is CASSLDSGRWAGELFF. CDR3 bases: TGTGCCAGCAGCTTGGATTCAGGGCGTTGGGCCGGGGAGCTGTTTTTT. The whole variable domain, filled in from reference TRBV5-6 and TRBJ2-2, reads DAGVTQSPTHLIKTRGQQVTLRCSPKSGHDTVSWYQQALGQGPQFIFQYYEEEERQRGNFPDRFSGHQFPNYSSELNVNALLLGDSALYLCASSLDSGRWAGELFFGEGSRLTVL.

As DNA, the CDR3 is TGTGCCAGCAGGGATTACTTTCAGGGGGAGCAGTTCTTC. As protein: CASRDYFQGEQFF. The J gene is TRBJ2-1, the V gene TRBV2, with D perhaps matching TRBD1 (6 bases). The CDR3 spans 13 residues. Trimming left V 6 bases short and J 10 bases short, with 16 bases between. Germline CDR1 SNHLY, CDR2 FYNNEI.